A single sample is the source of the 7 T cell receptor beta chains below, sequenced in a study of prognosis after radiotherapy for stage I lung cancer. TCR beta CDR3 was amplified from genomic DNA by two-round multiplex PCR. Each TRBV and TRBJ gene had its own primer in the first PCR round. TCRdb re-called the multiplex PCR reads with MiXCR, one entry per CDR3 protein. The table includes roughly 11,000 distinct CDR3 sequences, 30% to 40% detected once. Sequenced material: PBMCs, taken before or after stereotactic body radiation therapy (not recorded which). The receptors shown here come from a donor over 45 with non-small cell lung cancer.

There are many counts of this clonotype. The rearrangement uses TRBV4-2 and TRBJ2-3; TRBD2 matches 8 bases. CDR3 length: 17 amino acids. Germline trimming cut 0 bases from V and 6 bases from J; bases unmatched to any gene: 11. Germline V gene sequence: CDR1 LGHNA, CDR2 YNFKEQ. The CDR3 protein is CASSQDRTSGGRDTQYF. The CDR3 DNA follows: TGTGCCAGCAGCCAAGATCGTACTAGCGGTGGGAGGGATACGCAGTATTTT.

Points on this clonotype: Given a much more abundant clone one base away, this may be a read error. The chain has TRBV6-4 and TRBJ2-5, with unresolved D. Trimming stripped 7 bases from V and 5 bases from J, with 11 bases between. The CDR3 is made up of 12 amino acids. Germline V CDR1 and CDR2: MRHNA, SNTAGT. CDR3 coding DNA: TGTGCCAGCACCTTCCCCACGGAGACCCAGTACTTC. Amino acids: CASTFPTETQYF.

The chain has TRBV27 and TRBJ1-5; the match to TRBD1 covers 9 bases. Germline loops: CDR1 MNHEY, CDR2 SMNVEV (reference sequence). This CDR3 is built from 16 residues. V dropped 5 bases and J dropped 4; count of bases not matched to a gene: 9. This chain's CDR3 is CASSPDRGGWNQPQHF. CDR3 coding DNA: TGTGCCAGCAGTCCGGACAGGGGAGGGTGGAATCAGCCCCAGCATTTT.

The chain is built from TRBV7-9 and TRBJ2-1; 13 bases fit TRBD2. The CDR3 is 18 amino acids. The germline CDR1 and CDR2 sequences are SEHNR and FQNEAQ (reference sequence). The V and J ends lost 5 bases and 4 bases, in that order; junction bases with no gene match: 11. CDR3 region: CASSTYKTSGRKYNEQFF. The CDR3 DNA follows: TGTGCCAGCAGCACTTACAAGACTAGCGGGAGGAAATACAATGAGCAGTTCTTC.

V usage is TRBV20-1 and J usage is TRBJ2-1; TRBD2 matches 7 bases. J was trimmed by 8 bases and V by 2 bases; bases with no gene match: 6. Per germline, CDR1 DFQATT and CDR2 SNEGSKA (reference sequence). This CDR3 region has 13 residues. The CDR3 loop reads CSARMGLFDEQFF. DNA of the CDR3: TGCAGTGCTAGAATGGGACTATTTGATGAGCAGTTCTTC.

The chain recombines TRBV7-3 with TRBJ2-2; possible D gene TRBD2, 8 bases. CDR1 is SGHTA, CDR2 FQGTGA, per germline. The CDR3 has 16 amino acids. The ends were cut back, 5 bases at V and 1 base at J, with 14 bases in the middle. The CDR3 sequence: CASSQGGLGNTGELFF. CDR3 bases: TGTGCCAGCAGCCAGGGGGGACTAGGGAACACCGGGGAGCTGTTTTTT.

This clonotype has only a few counts. V and J are TRBV20-1 and TRBJ2-7; 8 bases are a match to TRBD1. CDR1 and CDR2 from the germline V gene are DFQATT and SNEGSKA (reference sequence). Trimming cost V 5 bases and J 3 bases; bases outside gene matches: 12. The CDR3 has 15 residues. This CDR3 reads CSAPTLRGQVYEQYF. The CDR3 region has the DNA TGCAGTGCTCCCACCCTACGGGGACAGGTCTACGAGCAGTACTTC.